This TCR beta chain was sequenced for a study of blood T cell repertoires in COVID-19. The overall study: T cells, B-cell-depleted T cells, or PBMCs provided the cDNA or gDNA that served as material.

Clinical history reported by participants formed the basis on which cohorts were assigned. No more than 2 weeks before study entry, exposed participants had met a case of COVID-19. Trimming took off 0 bases at V and 3 bases at J, with 14 bases between the two ends. CDR3 length: 16 residues. Germline V gives CDR1 MGHRA, CDR2 YSYEKL. This table comes from immunoSEQ multiplex PCR, and its TCRdb copy is limited to in-frame clones, with some not included. The sample consists of about 150,000 clones, around 90% of them appearing once. Sequenced material: PBMCs or T cells enriched from blood (not recorded which). This rearrangement joins TRBV4-1 to TRBJ2-5, with a possible D match to TRBD1 (6 bases). This receptor was identified in a woman aged 35 to 49 who had been exposed to COVID-19. This CDR3 is CASSQDGTGMEETQYF. The DNA for the CDR3 is TGCGCCAGCAGCCAAGATGGTACAGGGATGGAAGAGACCCAGTACTTC.